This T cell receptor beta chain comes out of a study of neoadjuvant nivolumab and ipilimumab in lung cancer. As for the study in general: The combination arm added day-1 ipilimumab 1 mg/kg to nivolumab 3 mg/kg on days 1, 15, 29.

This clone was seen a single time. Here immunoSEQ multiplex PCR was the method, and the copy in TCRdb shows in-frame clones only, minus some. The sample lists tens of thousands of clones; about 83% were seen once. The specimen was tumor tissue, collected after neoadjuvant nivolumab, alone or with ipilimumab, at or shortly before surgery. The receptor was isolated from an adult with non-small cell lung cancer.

DNA of the CDR3: TGTGCCAGCTCACAACAGGGTTCGGATGAGCAGTTCTTC. Translated: CASSQQGSDEQFF. The V and J genes are TRBV18 and TRBJ2-1, with D possibly matching TRBD1 (6 bases). V lost 4 bases and J 8 bases, leaving 12 bases between the germline ends. The CDR3 has 13 residues. The germline V gene has CDR1 KGHSH and CDR2 LQKENI.